The T cell receptor (beta chain) described here comes from a study of blood T cell repertoires in COVID-19. TCRdb keeps only in-frame clones here, not all; method: immunoSEQ multiplex PCR. The sample records about 130,000 clones, almost 85% being singletons. The V gene lost 3 bases and the J gene lost 6 bases, with 9 bases spanning the gap. Germline V gene sequence: CDR1 MNHEY, CDR2 SMNVEV (reference sequence). This CDR3 spans 13 amino acids. Sequenced: peripheral blood. The gene calls are TRBV27 and TRBJ1-5; D gene unclear. This receptor was obtained from a human donor in a cohort sampled during active COVID-19. The CDR3 nucleotides read TGTGCCAGCAGTTTCCGGGGTTTTCAGCCCCAGCATTTT. As protein: CASSFRGFQPQHF.